This T cell receptor (beta chain) was retrieved from a study of CD4+ T cells in melanoma. Regarding this clone: Its antigen remains unidentified.

Looked up from germline, CDR1 is MNHEY and CDR2 is SVGAGI. The CDR3 runs 15 residues. The trim removed 0 bases at V and 4 bases at J, leaving 3 bases unmatched. TCRdb's copy holds only in-frame clones and misses some; the assay was immunoSEQ multiplex PCR. The sample lists about 50,000 clones, nearly 90% seen once, with 12% in the top ten. Findings and caveats of the study: CD8+ T cell, macrophage and B cell function reportedly correlated with neoantigen-specific CD4+ T cells. Diverse differentiation states were reported for melanoma neoantigen-specific CD4+ T cells.

The V call is TRBV6-5, the J call TRBJ1-5; 7 nucleotides line up with TRBD1. Sequenced sample: peripheral blood. The sequence was collected from a human donor with melanoma. CDR3 loop: CASSYSTGANQPQHF. CDR3 DNA: TGTGCCAGCAGTTACTCTACAGGGGCGAATCAGCCCCAGCATTTT.